Presented here are 30 T cell receptor beta chains from one specimen sequenced in a study of T-cell reconstitution after alpha-beta-depleted transplantation in children. Unique molecular identifiers were incorporated into the prepared TCRbeta library. One entry per CDR3 protein results from TCRdb running MiXCR on the PCR reads. The table includes roughly 570,000 distinct CDR3 sequences, about a quarter detected once. The sequencing here drew on PBMCs, taken before TCRalphabeta/CD19-depleted stem cell transplant. These receptors originate from a boy younger than two with Wiskott-Aldrich syndrome, due to receive a stem cell transplant.

The chain carries TRBV5-1 and TRBJ2-7; 7 bases line up with TRBD2. CDR3 length: 15 amino acids. Germline CDR1 SGHRS, CDR2 YFSETQ. The J segment lost 4 bases and the V segment lost 5 bases, leaving 12 bases of the junction unmatched. CDR3 loop: CASSTTLAATYEQYF. DNA of the CDR3: TGCGCCAGCAGTACCACTCTAGCGGCAACTTACGAGCAGTACTTC.

The chain is built from TRBV4-1 and TRBJ2-1; 8 nucleotides line up with TRBD2. The CDR3 extends over 16 amino acids. The junction had 10 bases not matched to a gene; V was cut back by 4 bases and J by 5 bases. Germline values: CDR1 MGHRA, CDR2 YSYEKL. The CDR3 coding sequence is TGCGCCAGCAGCCCTTTGAGCGGGGGTGAACACAATGAGCAGTTCTTC. Its translation is CASSPLSGGEHNEQFF.

A few counts support this clonotype. This sequence joins TRBV28 and TRBJ2-3, with TRBD1 matching 7 bases. V shed 6 bases and J 0 bases; nucleotides not matched to a gene: 6. The length of the CDR3 is 15 residues. Germline CDR1 and CDR2: MDHEN and SYDVKM. The CDR3 spells CASSRTGASTDTQYF. Written as DNA, the CDR3 is TGTGCCAGCAGCCGAACAGGGGCCAGCACAGATACGCAGTATTTT.

The DNA for the CDR3 is TGTGCCAGCAGCTGGCAGGCGGGGGGACAAGAGACCCAGTACTTC. Translation: CASSWQAGGQETQYF. This chain joins TRBV7-7 and TRBJ2-5; TRBD2 aligns across 8 bases. The V gene end was trimmed by 4 bases and the J gene end by 2 bases; junction bases not matched to a gene: 6. This CDR3 region has 15 residues. The germline V gene encodes CDR1 SSHAT and CDR2 FNYEAQ (reference sequence).

V and J are TRBV7-2 and TRBJ2-3; 11 bases are a match to TRBD2. The CDR3 is made up of 15 amino acids. Germline V gives CDR1 SGHTA, CDR2 FQGNSA. V shed 4 bases, J shed 7 bases, and the junction held 7 bases outside the gene matches. The CDR3 region is CASSSLAGEGNTQYF. DNA for the CDR3: TGTGCCAGCAGCTCACTAGCGGGAGAGGGGAATACGCAGTATTTT.

V usage is TRBV6-2 or TRBV6-3 and J usage is TRBJ2-3, with TRBD1 as a possible D gene (5 bases). Per the germline V gene, CDR1 is MNHEY and CDR2 is SVGEGT. The CDR3 has 14 amino acids. Between the trimmed V and J ends, which lost 3 bases and 0 bases, there was a span of 7 bases. The CDR3 nucleotides are TGTGCCAGCAGTTATCGACAGAGCACAGATACGCAGTATTTT. This encodes CASSYRQSTDTQYF.

V and J are TRBV6-2 or TRBV6-3 and TRBJ2-7; the D is unclear. Trimming pared 3 bases from V and 3 bases from J, leaving 15 bases between. Germline V gene sequence: CDR1 MNHEY, CDR2 SVGEGT. The CDR3 consists of 15 residues. In DNA form, the CDR3 reads TGTGCCAGCAGTTATTTAGGTCAGGTGAACTACGAGCAGTACTTC. This encodes CASSYLGQVNYEQYF.

The rearrangement joins TRBV6-5 to TRBJ2-7; D is perhaps TRBD2 (6 bases). The CDR3 is 16 amino acids. The germline V and J ends were trimmed by 2 bases and 4 bases, with 18 bases remaining between them. Per germline, CDR1 MNHEY and CDR2 SVGAGI. Here the CDR3 reads CASSYRGISGTYEQYF. In DNA, the CDR3 is TGTGCCAGCAGTTACCGAGGCATTAGCGGAACTTACGAGCAGTACTTC.

Only a few counts were recorded for this clonotype. V usage is TRBV5-1 and J usage is TRBJ2-1; 11 bases match TRBD2. CDR3 length: 16 residues. Germline assignment: CDR1 SGHRS and CDR2 YFSETQ. J gave up 1 base and V 4 bases, and 4 bases lay outside the gene matches. CDR3 protein: CASSNTSGSSYNEQFF. The CDR3 coding sequence is TGCGCCAGCAGCAATACTAGCGGGAGTTCCTACAATGAGCAGTTCTTC.

V is TRBV5-1 and J is TRBJ2-1; 13 nucleotides align to TRBD2. The germline V gene has CDR1 SGHRS and CDR2 YFSETQ. V lost 1 base, J lost 1 base, and 5 bases stayed unmatched. The CDR3 loop spans 18 amino acids. The CDR3 spells CASSLWTSGRGSYNEQFF. The DNA for the CDR3 is TGCGCCAGCAGCTTGTGGACTAGCGGGAGAGGATCCTACAATGAGCAGTTCTTC.

The chain carries TRBV18 and TRBJ2-1; D may be TRBD1 (7 bases). CDR1 KGHSH and CDR2 LQKENI come from the germline V gene. The CDR3 loop spans 15 amino acids. V was cut by 4 bases and J by 8 bases, with 18 bases left in between. CDR3 loop: CASSLRGTAGDEQFF. CDR3 bases: TGTGCCAGCTCACTCCGGGGGACAGCAGGAGATGAGCAGTTCTTC.

A remark on this clonotype: This may stem from a read error, because a much larger clone lies one nucleotide away. This chain links TRBV5-1 with TRBJ2-1; no clear D gene. Trimming shortened V by 0 bases and J by 0 bases, and 7 bases separated the two germline ends. CDR3 length equals 15 residues. Germline CDR1 is SGHRS and CDR2 is YFSETQ. CDR3: CASSLVWGSYNEQFF. The CDR3, as DNA: TGCGCCAGCAGCTTGGTTTGGGGCTCCTACAATGAGCAGTTCTTC.

The rearrangement joins TRBV20-1 to TRBJ2-7, with D unclear. Germline V gene data show CDR1 as DFQATT and CDR2 as SNEGSKA (reference sequence). The V gene lost 2 bases and the J gene lost 2 bases, with 7 bases spanning the gap. The CDR3 spans 12 residues. This chain's CDR3 is CSARSPPYEQYF. The CDR3 region has the DNA TGCAGTGCTAGATCTCCACCCTACGAGCAGTACTTC.

In this sample, this clonotype turned up a few times. This chain links TRBV5-1 with TRBJ2-3; D uncertain. This CDR3 is 14 amino acids long. Germline loops: CDR1 SGHRS, CDR2 YFSETQ. Trimming stripped 3 bases from V and 0 bases from J, with 8 bases between. The CDR3: CASSSQTSTDTQYF. The DNA of the CDR3 is TGCGCCAGCAGCTCACAAACAAGCACAGATACGCAGTATTTT.

This clonotype has more than one count but fewer than ten. The chain carries TRBV2 and TRBJ2-7, with TRBD2 identical over 8 bases. V lost 4 bases to trimming and J lost 2 bases; unmatched junction nucleotides: 4. The CDR3 consists of 14 residues. CDR1 is SNHLY, CDR2 FYNNEI, per germline. CDR3 DNA sequence: TGTGCCAGCAGTGGTAGCGGGATAGCCTACGAGCAGTACTTC. As protein: CASSGSGIAYEQYF.

The V gene is TRBV28, the J gene TRBJ2-3; TRBD1 or TRBD2 may be the D gene (5 bases each). The V end was cut by 9 bases, the J end by 5 bases, with 21 bases between. The germline CDR1 and CDR2 sequences are MDHEN and SYDVKM. The CDR3 runs 15 residues. The CDR3, as DNA: TGTGCCAGTAGAGAACCGGGACCGATAATAGATACGCAGTATTTT. Translation: CASREPGPIIDTQYF.

The J gene is TRBJ2-5, the V gene TRBV15; 8 nucleotides line up with TRBD2. CDR3 length equals 14 residues. Unmatched junction bases numbered 3, after V lost 3 bases and J lost 3 bases. Per germline, CDR1 LNHNV and CDR2 YYDKDF (reference sequence). CDR3 sequence (DNA): TGTGCCACCAGCAGGCGGACTAGCAAAGAGACCCAGTACTTC. It specifies CATSRRTSKETQYF.

The chain recombines TRBV12-3 or TRBV12-4 with TRBJ1-3, with D perhaps TRBD1 (5 bases). The CDR3 loop spans 12 amino acids. The germline V and J ends were trimmed by 8 bases and 9 bases, with 14 bases remaining between them. CDR3: CASLRGVSTIYF. CDR3 DNA sequence: TGTGCCAGCCTAAGGGGAGTATCCACCATATATTTT.

This clonotype appeared once. The chain carries TRBV10-3 and TRBJ2-4, with 12 bases identical to TRBD2. J lost 1 base, V lost 10 bases, and 2 bases had no gene match. Per the germline V gene, CDR1 is ENHRY and CDR2 is SYGVKD. The CDR3 runs 14 residues. DNA for the CDR3: TGTGCCACGACTAGCGGGAGCGCCAAAAACATTCAGTACTTC. Translated, it gives CATTSGSAKNIQYF.

This clonotype has only a few counts. The J gene is TRBJ2-3, the V gene TRBV20-1; TRBD2 matches at 10 bases. The CDR3 extends over 13 amino acids. Germline V gives CDR1 DFQATT, CDR2 SNEGSKA (reference sequence). The CDR3 spells CSAVAGGPDTQYF. The CDR3 region has the DNA TGCAGCGCTGTAGCGGGAGGACCAGATACGCAGTATTTT.

This rearrangement joins TRBV7-2 to TRBJ1-2; the match to TRBD1 covers 8 bases. J gave up 8 bases and V 1 base, and 3 bases lay outside the gene matches. The CDR3 runs 13 residues. The V gene's germline CDR1 is SGHTA and CDR2 FQGNSA. In DNA form, the CDR3 reads TGTGCCAGCAGCTTAGGCAGGGGGCTAGGCTACACCTTC. Translating it yields CASSLGRGLGYTF.

This chain uses TRBV29-1 with TRBJ1-2; D is perhaps TRBD1 (6 bases). Trimming removed 6 bases from V and 3 bases from J, with 14 bases in between. Germline lookup yields CDR1 SQVTM and CDR2 ANQGSEA. This CDR3 comprises 13 residues. CDR3 protein: CSVLQGGDYGYTF. CDR3 bases: TGCAGCGTCCTACAGGGAGGGGACTATGGCTACACCTTC. The whole variable domain, remainder taken from reference TRBV29-1 and TRBJ1-2, is SAVISQKPSRDICQRGTSLTIQCQVDSQVTMMFWYRQQPGQSLTLIATANQGSEATYESGFVIDKFPISRPNLTFSTLTVSNMSPEDSSIYLCSVLQGGDYGYTFGSGTRLTVV.

This clonotype was seen a handful of times. The chain uses TRBV10-3 and TRBJ2-7; no definite D call. The CDR3 covers 12 residues. The V gene's germline CDR1 is ENHRY and CDR2 SYGVKD. Trimming pared 5 bases from V and 3 bases from J, leaving 8 bases between. The DNA for the CDR3 is TGTGCCATCAGTCCAGGCATCTACGAGCAGTACTTC. Its translation is CAISPGIYEQYF.

The chain employs TRBV20-1 and TRBJ1-5; no reliable D call. Germline V CDR1 and CDR2: DFQATT, SNEGSKA (reference sequence). This CDR3 region has 13 residues. V lost 7 bases and J lost 5, with 15 bases in between. Written as DNA, the CDR3 is TGCAGTGTATTGGGTTCGGGTGATCAGCCCCAGCATTTT. Protein sequence: CSVLGSGDQPQHF.

This clonotype came up a few times. The chain is built from TRBV7-9 and TRBJ2-2; weak D call: TRBD2 (5 bases). Germline CDR1 and CDR2: SEHNR and FQNEAQ (reference sequence). This CDR3 is built from 14 residues. The ends were cut back, 3 bases at V and 6 bases at J, with 11 bases in the middle. In nucleotides, the CDR3 is TGTGCCAGCAGCTTTGAGGGAGACGCCGGGGAGCTGTTTTTT. This codes for CASSFEGDAGELFF.

This clonotype was counted a few times. The chain has TRBV5-6 and TRBJ2-1, with 8 bases fitting TRBD2. The CDR3 is 14 residues long. The germline CDR1 and CDR2 sequences are SGHDT and YYEEEE. V was clipped by 0 bases and J by 9 bases; unmatched bases: 5. CDR3 sequence: CASSLAVTSGEQFF. CDR3 nucleotide sequence: TGTGCCAGCAGCTTGGCTGTTACTAGCGGTGAGCAGTTCTTC. The whole variable domain, remainder taken from reference TRBV5-6 and TRBJ2-1, is DAGVTQSPTHLIKTRGQQVTLRCSPKSGHDTVSWYQQALGQGPQFIFQYYEEEERQRGNFPDRFSGHQFPNYSSELNVNALLLGDSALYLCASSLAVTSGEQFFGPGTRLTVL.

This chain joins TRBV20-1 and TRBJ2-7; D may be TRBD2 (6 bases). CDR3 length: 13 residues. Trimming pared 3 bases from V and 4 bases from J, leaving 13 bases between. CDR1 and CDR2 (germline): DFQATT, SNEGSKA (reference sequence). The CDR3 DNA follows: TGCAGTGCTAGTCTAGCGAGCGGTTACGAGCAGTACTTC. Protein sequence: CSASLASGYEQYF.

The chain recombines TRBV30 with TRBJ2-3, with D possibly TRBD1 on 6 matching bases. CDR1 is GTSNPN and CDR2 is SVGIG in the germline V gene (reference sequence). This CDR3 comprises 12 residues. The V end was cut by 2 bases, the J end by 9 bases, with 12 bases between. The chain's CDR3 is CAWSSVRGTQYF. The CDR3 DNA is TGTGCCTGGAGTTCAGTGAGGGGGACGCAGTATTTT.

The V gene is TRBV14, the J gene TRBJ1-2; 7 bases agree with TRBD1. V lost 0 bases, J lost 8 bases, and 9 bases stayed unmatched. The CDR3 is made up of 15 amino acids. The V gene's germline CDR1 is SGHDN and CDR2 FVKESK. The CDR3, as DNA: TGTGCCAGCAGCCAAGAACCCACAGGGGCCTACGGCTACACCTTC. It codes for CASSQEPTGAYGYTF.

This clonotype was seen a few times. The chain couples TRBV20-1 to TRBJ2-5; TRBD1 might be the D (6 bases). Trimming pared 4 bases from V and 2 bases from J, leaving 17 bases between. CDR1 and CDR2 (germline): DFQATT, SNEGSKA (reference sequence). The CDR3 is made up of 15 amino acids. CDR3 sequence (DNA): TGCAGTGCTACGGACAGCCGGATACTACAAGAGACCCAGTACTTC. This sequence encodes CSATDSRILQETQYF.